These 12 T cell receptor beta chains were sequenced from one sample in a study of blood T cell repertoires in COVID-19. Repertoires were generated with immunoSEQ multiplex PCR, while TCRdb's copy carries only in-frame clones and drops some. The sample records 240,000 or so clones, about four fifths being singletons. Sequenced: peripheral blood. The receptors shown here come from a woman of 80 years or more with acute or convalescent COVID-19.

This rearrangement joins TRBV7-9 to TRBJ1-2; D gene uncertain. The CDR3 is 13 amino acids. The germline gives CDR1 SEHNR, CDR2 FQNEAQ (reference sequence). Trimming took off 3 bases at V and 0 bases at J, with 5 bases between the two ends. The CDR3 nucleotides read TGTGCCAGCAGCTTCAGTGCTAACTATGGCTACACCTTC. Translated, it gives CASSFSANYGYTF.

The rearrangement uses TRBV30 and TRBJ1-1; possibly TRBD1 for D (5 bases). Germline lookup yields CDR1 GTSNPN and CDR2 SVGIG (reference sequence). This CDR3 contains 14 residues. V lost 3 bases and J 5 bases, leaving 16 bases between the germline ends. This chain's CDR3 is CAWRRDSWVTEAFF. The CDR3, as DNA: TGTGCCTGGAGGAGGGACTCCTGGGTGACTGAAGCTTTCTTT.

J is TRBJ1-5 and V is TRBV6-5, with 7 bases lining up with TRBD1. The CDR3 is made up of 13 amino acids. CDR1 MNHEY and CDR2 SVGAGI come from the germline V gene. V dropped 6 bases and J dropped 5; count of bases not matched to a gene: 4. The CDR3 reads CASRGTAYQPQHF. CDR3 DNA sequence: TGTGCCAGCAGAGGGACAGCATATCAGCCCCAGCATTTT.

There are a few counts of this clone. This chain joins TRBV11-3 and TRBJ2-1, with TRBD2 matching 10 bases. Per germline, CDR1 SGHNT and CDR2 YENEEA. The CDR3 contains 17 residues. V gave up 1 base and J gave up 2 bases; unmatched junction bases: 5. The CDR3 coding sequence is TGTGCCAGCAGCTTAGGTGTAGCGGGGGGCACCTACAATGAGCAGTTCTTC. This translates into CASSLGVAGGTYNEQFF.

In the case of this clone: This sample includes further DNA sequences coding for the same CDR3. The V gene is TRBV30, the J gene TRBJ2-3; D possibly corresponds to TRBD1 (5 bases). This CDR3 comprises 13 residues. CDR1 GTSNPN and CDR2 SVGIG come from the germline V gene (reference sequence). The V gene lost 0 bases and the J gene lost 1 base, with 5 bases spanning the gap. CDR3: CAWSVQGTDTQYF. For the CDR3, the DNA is TGTGCCTGGAGTGTACAGGGCACAGATACGCAGTATTTT.

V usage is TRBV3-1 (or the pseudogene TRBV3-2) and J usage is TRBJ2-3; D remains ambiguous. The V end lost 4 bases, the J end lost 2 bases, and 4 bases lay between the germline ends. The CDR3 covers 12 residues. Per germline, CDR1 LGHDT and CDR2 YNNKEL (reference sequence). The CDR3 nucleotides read TGTGCCAGCAGCCGGGCCACAGATACGCAGTATTTT. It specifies CASSRATDTQYF.

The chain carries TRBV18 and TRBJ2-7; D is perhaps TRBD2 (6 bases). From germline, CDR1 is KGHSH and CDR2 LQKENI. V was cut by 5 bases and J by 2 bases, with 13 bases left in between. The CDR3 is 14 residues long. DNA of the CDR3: TGTGCCAGCTCAGCGGGACTGCAAACCTACGAGCAGTACTTC. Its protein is CASSAGLQTYEQYF.

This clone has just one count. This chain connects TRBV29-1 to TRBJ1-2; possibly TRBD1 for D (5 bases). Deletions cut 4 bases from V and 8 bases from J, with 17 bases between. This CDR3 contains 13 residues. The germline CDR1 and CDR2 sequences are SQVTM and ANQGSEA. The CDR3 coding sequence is TGCAGCGTTGCCGGGACTGCCTTGGGGGGCTACACCTTC. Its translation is CSVAGTALGGYTF.

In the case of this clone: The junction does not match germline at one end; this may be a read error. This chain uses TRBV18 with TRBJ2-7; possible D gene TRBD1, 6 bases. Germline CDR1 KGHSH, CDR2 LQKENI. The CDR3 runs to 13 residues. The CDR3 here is CAGSQGSSYEQYF. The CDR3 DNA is TGTGCCGGCTCCCAGGGGAGCTCCTACGAGCAGTACTTC.

CDR3 in amino acids: CASSVGQGGQPQHF. Here the CDR3 DNA reads TGTGCCAGCAGCGTCGGACAGGGTGGGCAGCCCCAGCATTTT. The chain carries TRBV7-9 and TRBJ1-5, with 8 bases identical to TRBD1. The CDR3 spans 14 residues. Germline CDR1 is SEHNR and CDR2 is FQNEAQ (reference sequence). Losses at the gene ends were 5 bases for V and 7 bases for J; bases not matched to a gene: 7.

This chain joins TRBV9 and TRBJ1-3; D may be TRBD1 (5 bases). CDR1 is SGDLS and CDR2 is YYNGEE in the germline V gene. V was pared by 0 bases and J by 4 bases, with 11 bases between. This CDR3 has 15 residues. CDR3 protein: CASSVGGGNGNTIYF. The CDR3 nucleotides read TGTGCCAGCAGCGTAGGCGGGGGGAACGGAAACACCATATATTTT.

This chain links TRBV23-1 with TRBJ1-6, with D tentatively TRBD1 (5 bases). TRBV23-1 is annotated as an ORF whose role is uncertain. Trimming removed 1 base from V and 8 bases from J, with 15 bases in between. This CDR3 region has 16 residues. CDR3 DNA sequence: TGCGCCAGCAGTCAATGGCGGGGCCGGAGGGATTCACCCCTCCACTTT. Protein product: CASSQWRGRRDSPLHF.